Detailed here is one TCR beta chain. What it binds is not known. Produced via immunoSEQ multiplex PCR; TCRdb's table is partial and in-frame only. The sample holds around 68,000 clones; roughly 86% are singletons and the top ten take around 3.8%. Samples were taken several times over chemoradiotherapy. The sample is drawn from a study of chemoradiotherapy in HPV16-positive cancers. In the study overall: A couple of HPV16-positive patients' cells yielded candidate HPV-specific clones and common motifs.

The CDR3 is 14 amino acids. The ends were cut back, 7 bases at V and 4 bases at J, with 17 bases in the middle. Looked up from germline, CDR1 is SGHRS and CDR2 is YFSETQ. Points from the study as a whole: Candidate HPV-specific clones and E7-related TCR motifs grew in tumor during treatment. HPV-specific T cells were functionally defined from only a couple of HPV16-positive patients.

V usage is TRBV5-1 and J usage is TRBJ1-1; D perhaps matches TRBD1 (5 bases). Sequenced material: blood, taken from a patient who underwent chemoradiotherapy. The clonotype comes from a human donor with HPV-associated anogenital cancer. CDR3 sequence (DNA): TGCGCCAGCGGACTGGACACTTGGGGCACTGAAGCTTTCTTT. It codes for CASGLDTWGTEAFF.